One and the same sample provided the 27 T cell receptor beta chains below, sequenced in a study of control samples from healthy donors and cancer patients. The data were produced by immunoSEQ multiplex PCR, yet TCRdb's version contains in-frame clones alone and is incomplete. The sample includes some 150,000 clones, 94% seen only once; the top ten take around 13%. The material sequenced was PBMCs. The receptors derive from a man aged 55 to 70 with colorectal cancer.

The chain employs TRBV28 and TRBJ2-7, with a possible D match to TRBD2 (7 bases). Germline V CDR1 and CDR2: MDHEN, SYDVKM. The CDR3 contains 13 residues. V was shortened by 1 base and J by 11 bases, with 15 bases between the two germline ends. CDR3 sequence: CASSLLGGRDKYF. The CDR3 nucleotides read TGTGCCAGCAGTTTATTAGGGGGGAGGGATAAGTACTTC. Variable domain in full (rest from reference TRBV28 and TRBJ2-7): DVKVTQSSRYLVKRTGEKVFLECVQDMDHENMFWYRQDPGLGLRLIYFSYDVKMKEKGDIPEGYSVSREKKERFSLILESASTNQTSMYLCASSLLGGRDKYFGPGTRLTVT.

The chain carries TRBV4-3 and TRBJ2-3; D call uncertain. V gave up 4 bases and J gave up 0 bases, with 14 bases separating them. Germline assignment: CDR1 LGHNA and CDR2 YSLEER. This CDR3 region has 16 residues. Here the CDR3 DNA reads TGCGCCAGCAGCCCATCATCGGCTCCTAGCACAGATACGCAGTATTTT. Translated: CASSPSSAPSTDTQYF.

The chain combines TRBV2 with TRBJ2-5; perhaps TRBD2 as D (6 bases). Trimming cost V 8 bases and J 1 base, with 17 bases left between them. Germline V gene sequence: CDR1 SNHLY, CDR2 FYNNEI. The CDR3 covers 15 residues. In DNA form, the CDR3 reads TGTGCCAGCCGGCAGGCGGGGCTACCCCAAGAGACCCAGTACTTC. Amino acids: CASRQAGLPQETQYF. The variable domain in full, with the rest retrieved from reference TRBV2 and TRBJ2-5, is EPEVTQTPSHQVTQMGQEVILRCVPISNHLYFYWYRQILGQKVEFLVSFYNNEISEKSEIFDDQFSVERPDGSNFTLKIRSTKLEDSAMYFCASRQAGLPQETQYFGPGTRLLVL.

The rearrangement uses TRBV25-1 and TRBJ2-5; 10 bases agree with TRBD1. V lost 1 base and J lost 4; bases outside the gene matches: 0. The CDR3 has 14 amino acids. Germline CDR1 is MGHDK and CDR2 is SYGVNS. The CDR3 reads CASSEWTGGETQYF. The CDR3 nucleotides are TGTGCCAGCAGTGAATGGACAGGGGGAGAGACCCAGTACTTC.

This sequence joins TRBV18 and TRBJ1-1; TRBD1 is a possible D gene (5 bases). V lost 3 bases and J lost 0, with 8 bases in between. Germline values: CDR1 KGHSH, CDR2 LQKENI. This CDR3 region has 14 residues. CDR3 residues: CASSPQGMNTEAFF. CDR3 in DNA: TGTGCCAGCTCACCGCAGGGAATGAACACTGAAGCTTTCTTT.

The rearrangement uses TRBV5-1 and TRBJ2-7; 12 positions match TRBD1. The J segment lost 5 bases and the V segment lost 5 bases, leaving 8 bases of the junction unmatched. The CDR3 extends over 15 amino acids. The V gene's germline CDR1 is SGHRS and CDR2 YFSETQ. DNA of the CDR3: TGCGCCAGCAGGCGGGGACAGGGGGCTTGGGACGAGCAGTACTTC. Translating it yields CASRRGQGAWDEQYF. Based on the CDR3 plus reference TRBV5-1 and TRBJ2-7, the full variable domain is KAGVTQTPRYLIKTRGQQVTLSCSPISGHRSVSWYQQTPGQGLQFLFEYFSETQRNKGNFPGRFSGRQFSNSRSEMNVSTLELGDSALYLCASRRGQGAWDEQYFGPGTRLTVT.

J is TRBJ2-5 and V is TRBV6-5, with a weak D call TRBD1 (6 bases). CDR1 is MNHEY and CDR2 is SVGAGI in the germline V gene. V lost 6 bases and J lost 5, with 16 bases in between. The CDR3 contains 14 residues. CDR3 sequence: CASRIRRDTETQYF. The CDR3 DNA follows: TGTGCCAGCAGAATACGCCGGGACACCGAGACCCAGTACTTC.

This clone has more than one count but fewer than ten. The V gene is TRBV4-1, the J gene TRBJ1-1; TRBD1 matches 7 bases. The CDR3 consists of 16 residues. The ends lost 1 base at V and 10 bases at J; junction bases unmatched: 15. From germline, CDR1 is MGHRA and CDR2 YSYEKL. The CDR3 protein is CASSQAPIDRAGGAFF. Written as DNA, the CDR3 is TGCGCCAGCAGCCAAGCACCGATAGACAGGGCAGGGGGAGCTTTCTTT.

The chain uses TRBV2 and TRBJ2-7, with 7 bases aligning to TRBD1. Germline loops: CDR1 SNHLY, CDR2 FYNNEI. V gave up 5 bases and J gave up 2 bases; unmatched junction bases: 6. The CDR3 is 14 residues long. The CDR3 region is CASSPEQGTYEQYF. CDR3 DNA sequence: TGTGCCAGCAGTCCGGAACAGGGGACCTACGAGCAGTACTTC.

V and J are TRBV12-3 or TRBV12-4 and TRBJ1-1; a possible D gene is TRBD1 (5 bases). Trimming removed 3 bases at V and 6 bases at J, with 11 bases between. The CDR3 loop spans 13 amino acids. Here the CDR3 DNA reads TGTGCCAGCAGTTTGGGGGTAGGGTCTGAAGCTTTCTTT. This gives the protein CASSLGVGSEAFF.

The CDR3 DNA sequence: TGTGCCAGCAGTTTACAGGGAAGAACTAATGAAAAACTGTTTTTT. Translating it yields CASSLQGRTNEKLFF. The chain is built from TRBV27 and TRBJ1-4; possibly TRBD1 for D (5 bases). Germline assignment: CDR1 MNHEY and CDR2 SMNVEV (reference sequence). The CDR3 contains 15 residues. Trimming took 2 bases from V and 1 from J, leaving 8 bases between them.

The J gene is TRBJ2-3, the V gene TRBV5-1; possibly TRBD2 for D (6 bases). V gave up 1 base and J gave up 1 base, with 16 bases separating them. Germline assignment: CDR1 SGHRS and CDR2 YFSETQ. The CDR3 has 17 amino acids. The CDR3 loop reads CASSLFGSAGRTDTQYF. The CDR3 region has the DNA TGCGCCAGCAGCTTGTTTGGATCGGCGGGGCGCACAGATACGCAGTATTTT.

The CDR3 DNA sequence: TGCGCCAGCAGGAAGGGACAGGGAGCAACTAACTATGGCTACACCTTC. As protein: CASRKGQGATNYGYTF. V and J are TRBV10-2 and TRBJ1-2; the match to TRBD1 covers 9 bases. The CDR3 extends over 16 amino acids. V lost 6 bases and J lost 0; bases outside the gene matches: 8. Germline CDR1 and CDR2: WSHSY and SAAADI.

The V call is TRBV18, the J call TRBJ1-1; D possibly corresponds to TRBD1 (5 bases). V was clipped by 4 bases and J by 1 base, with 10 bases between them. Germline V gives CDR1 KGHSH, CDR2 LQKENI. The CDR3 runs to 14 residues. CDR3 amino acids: CASSRGGTNTEAFF. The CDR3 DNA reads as TGTGCCAGCTCACGGGGAGGGACGAACACTGAAGCTTTCTTT.

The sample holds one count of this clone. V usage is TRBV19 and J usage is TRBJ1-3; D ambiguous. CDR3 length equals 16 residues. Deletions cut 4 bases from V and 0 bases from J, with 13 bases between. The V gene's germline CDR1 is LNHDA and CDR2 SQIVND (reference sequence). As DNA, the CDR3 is TGTGCCAGTAGTAAGGCGGCCGTCGACTCTGGAAACACCATATATTTT. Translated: CASSKAAVDSGNTIYF.

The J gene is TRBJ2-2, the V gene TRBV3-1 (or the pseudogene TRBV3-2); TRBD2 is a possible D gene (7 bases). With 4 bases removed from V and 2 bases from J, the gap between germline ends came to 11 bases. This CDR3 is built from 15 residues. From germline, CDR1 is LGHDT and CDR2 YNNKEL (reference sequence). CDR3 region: CASSPRGANTGELFF. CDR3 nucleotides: TGTGCCAGCAGCCCCCGGGGGGCTAACACCGGGGAGCTGTTTTTT.

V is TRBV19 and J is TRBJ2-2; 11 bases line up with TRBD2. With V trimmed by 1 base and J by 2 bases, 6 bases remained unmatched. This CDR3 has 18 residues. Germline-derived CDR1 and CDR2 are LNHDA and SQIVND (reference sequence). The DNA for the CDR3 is TGTGCCAGTAGTATAGGTCGGCTAGCGGGGGGAAACACCGGGGAGCTGTTTTTT. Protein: CASSIGRLAGGNTGELFF.

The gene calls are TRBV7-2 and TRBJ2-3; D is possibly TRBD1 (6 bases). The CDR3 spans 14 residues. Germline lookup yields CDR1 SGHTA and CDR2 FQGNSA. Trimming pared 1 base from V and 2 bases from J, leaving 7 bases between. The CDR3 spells CASSLDRATDTQYF. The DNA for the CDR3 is TGTGCCAGCAGCTTAGACAGGGCCACAGATACGCAGTATTTT.

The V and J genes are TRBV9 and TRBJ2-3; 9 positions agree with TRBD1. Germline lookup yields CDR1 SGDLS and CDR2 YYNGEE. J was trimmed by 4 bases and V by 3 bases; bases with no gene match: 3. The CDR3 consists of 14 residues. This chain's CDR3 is CASSAGQGADTQYF. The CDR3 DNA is TGTGCCAGCAGCGCGGGACAGGGCGCAGATACGCAGTATTTT.

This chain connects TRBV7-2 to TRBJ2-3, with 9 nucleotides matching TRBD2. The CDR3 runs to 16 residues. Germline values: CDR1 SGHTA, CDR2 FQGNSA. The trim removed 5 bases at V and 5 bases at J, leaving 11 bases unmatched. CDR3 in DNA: TGTGCCAGCAGCCCTTCCCGGGCGGGGGGGATAGATACGCAGTATTTT. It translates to CASSPSRAGGIDTQYF.

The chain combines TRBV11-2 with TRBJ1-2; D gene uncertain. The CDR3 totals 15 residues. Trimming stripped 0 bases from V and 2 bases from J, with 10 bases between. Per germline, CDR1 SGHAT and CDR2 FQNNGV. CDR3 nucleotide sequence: TGTGCCAGCAGCTTAGATAGAGGCCAGAACTATGGCTACACCTTC. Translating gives CASSLDRGQNYGYTF.

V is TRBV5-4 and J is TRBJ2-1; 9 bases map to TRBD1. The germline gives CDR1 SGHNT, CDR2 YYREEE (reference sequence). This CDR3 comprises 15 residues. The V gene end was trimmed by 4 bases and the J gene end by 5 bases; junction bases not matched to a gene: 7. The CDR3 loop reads CASSRPGTGNNEQFF. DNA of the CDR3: TGTGCCAGCAGCCGTCCCGGGACAGGGAACAATGAGCAGTTCTTC. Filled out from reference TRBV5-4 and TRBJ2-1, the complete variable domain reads ETGVTQSPTHLIKTRGQQVTLRCSSQSGHNTVSWYQQALGQGPQFIFQYYREEENGRGNFPPRFSGLQFPNYSSELNVNALELDDSALYLCASSRPGTGNNEQFFGPGTRLTVL.

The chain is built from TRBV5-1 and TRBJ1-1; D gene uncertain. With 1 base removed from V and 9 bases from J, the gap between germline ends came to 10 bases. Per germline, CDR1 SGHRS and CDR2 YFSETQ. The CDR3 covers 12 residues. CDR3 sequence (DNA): TGCGCCAGCAGCTTGCGTCCTCGAAAAGCTTTCTTT. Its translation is CASSLRPRKAFF.

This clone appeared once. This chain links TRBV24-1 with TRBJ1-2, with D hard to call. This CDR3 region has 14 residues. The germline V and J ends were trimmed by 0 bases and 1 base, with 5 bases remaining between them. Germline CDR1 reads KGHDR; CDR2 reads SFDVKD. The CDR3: CATSDLRSNYGYTF. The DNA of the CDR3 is TGTGCCACCAGTGATTTGAGGAGTAACTATGGCTACACCTTC.

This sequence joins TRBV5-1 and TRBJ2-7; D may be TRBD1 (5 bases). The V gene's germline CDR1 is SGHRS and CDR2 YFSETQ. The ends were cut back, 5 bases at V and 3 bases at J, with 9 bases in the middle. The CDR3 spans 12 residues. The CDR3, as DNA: TGCGCCAGCAGGGTAGACAGCTACGAGCAGTACTTC. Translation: CASRVDSYEQYF.

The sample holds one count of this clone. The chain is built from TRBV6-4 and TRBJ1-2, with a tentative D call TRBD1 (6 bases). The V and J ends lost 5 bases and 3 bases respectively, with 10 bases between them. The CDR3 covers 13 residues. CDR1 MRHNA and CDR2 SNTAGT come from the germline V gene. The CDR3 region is CASSQEGDYGYTF. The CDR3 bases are TGTGCCAGCAGTCAGGAGGGGGACTATGGCTACACCTTC.

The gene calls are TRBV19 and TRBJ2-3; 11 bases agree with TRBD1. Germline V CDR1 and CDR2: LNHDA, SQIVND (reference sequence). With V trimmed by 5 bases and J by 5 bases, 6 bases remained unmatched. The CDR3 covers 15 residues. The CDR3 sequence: CASSSRTGGQDTQYF. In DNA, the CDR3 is TGTGCCAGTAGTTCCCGGACAGGGGGCCAAGATACGCAGTATTTT.